There are a few counts of the clone carrying this T cell receptor (beta chain). It was with a sample-barcoded 5' primer and a J-beta primer mix that a second PCR of roughly 7 to 12 cycles was run. TCRdb used MiXCR to reprocess the 5' RACE reads, holding one entry per CDR3 protein. This table holds 800,000 or so distinct CDR3 sequences, around a quarter found once. This record comes from a study of blood T cells in healthy people across ages. These records were also assigned to another study, of T cells of mothers and their children.

Material for sequencing was blood. The receptor comes from a boy younger than 18 in good health.

The CDR3 DNA follows: TGTGCCAGCACCACCCCGGACAGTTCCGGAAACACCATATATTTT. Its protein product is CASTTPDSSGNTIYF. This rearrangement joins TRBV2 to TRBJ1-3; D may be TRBD1 (6 bases). Trimming took off 7 bases at V and 4 bases at J, with 17 bases between the two ends. Germline V gene sequence: CDR1 SNHLY, CDR2 FYNNEI. This CDR3 spans 15 amino acids.